This entry lists 10 T cell receptor beta chains sequenced from one sample in a study of OX40 agonist ivuxolimab in advanced cancers. Sequenced by immunoSEQ multiplex PCR; TCRdb stores in-frame clones only, minus some. The sample has approximately 45,000 clones; 85% to 90% are singletons. The specimen comprised CD4+ or CD8+ T cells sorted from blood, sampled in a trial of the OX40 agonist ivuxolimab. These receptors were taken from an adult with an advanced solid tumor such as melanoma, head and neck, liver or kidney cancer.

The chain recombines TRBV5-1 with TRBJ2-5, with D possibly TRBD1 on 5 matching bases. V lost 0 bases to trimming and J lost 1 base, with 7 bases between them. Germline CDR1 SGHRS, CDR2 YFSETQ. The CDR3 contains 14 residues. Here the CDR3 reads CASSLDRTQETQYF. The CDR3 nucleotides are TGCGCCAGCAGCTTGGACAGGACCCAAGAGACCCAGTACTTC.

This sequence joins TRBV4-1 and TRBJ2-1; 7 bases agree with TRBD2. V was pared by 4 bases and J by 5 bases, with 11 bases of the junction left unmatched. The CDR3 is 16 amino acids. Germline CDR1 MGHRA, CDR2 YSYEKL. As DNA, the CDR3 is TGCGCCAGCAGCCCAAATTTTCCTAGCGGAAACAATGAGCAGTTCTTC. Its protein is CASSPNFPSGNNEQFF.

The rearrangement uses TRBV7-3 and TRBJ2-7, with D hard to call. Germline V CDR1 and CDR2: SGHTA, FQGTGA. The V gene lost 2 bases and the J gene lost 1 base, with 6 bases spanning the gap. CDR3 size: 13 residues. CDR3 DNA: TGTGCCAGCAGCTTAGTGAGATCCTACGAGCAGTACTTC. This encodes CASSLVRSYEQYF.

This clone was counted a single time. The J gene is TRBJ2-7, the V gene TRBV4-1, with 10 positions matching TRBD2. Germline CDR1 and CDR2: MGHRA and YSYEKL. The J segment lost 6 bases and the V segment lost 0 bases, leaving 8 bases of the junction unmatched. CDR3 length equals 16 residues. The CDR3 DNA reads TGCGCCAGCAGCCAAGATAGCCTAGCGGGAGTAGGCGAGCAGTACTTC. Translated: CASSQDSLAGVGEQYF.

The rearrangement joins TRBV6-1 to TRBJ2-6; D is unclear. This CDR3 is 13 amino acids long. Germline V gene lookup returns CDR1 MNHNS and CDR2 SASEGT. V was cut by 6 bases and J by 1 base, with 4 bases left in between. This CDR3 is CASRESGANVLTF. CDR3 nucleotide sequence: TGTGCCAGCAGGGAATCTGGGGCCAACGTCCTGACTTTC.

This clone showed up just a few times. V usage is TRBV27 and J usage is TRBJ2-7, with 10 bases aligning to TRBD2. This CDR3 region has 16 residues. After removal of 0 bases from V and 4 bases from J, the junction contained 6 bases not matched to a gene. Germline values: CDR1 MNHEY, CDR2 SMNVEV (reference sequence). DNA of the CDR3: TGTGCCAGCAGTTTATCCGGCCTAGCGGGAGAGTACGAGCAGTACTTC. This encodes CASSLSGLAGEYEQYF.

The chain uses TRBV6-5 and TRBJ2-7, with D possibly called TRBD1 or TRBD2 (5 bases each). Germline CDR1 MNHEY, CDR2 SVGAGI. The V gene lost 0 bases and the J gene lost 0 bases, with 9 bases spanning the gap. The CDR3 is 15 residues long. The DNA for the CDR3 is TGTGCCAGCAGTTACTCCTCAGGGAGCTCCTACGAGCAGTACTTC. Translation gives CASSYSSGSSYEQYF.

This chain connects TRBV11-3 to TRBJ1-1, with D perhaps TRBD1 (5 bases). The CDR3 totals 14 residues. CDR1 and CDR2 from the germline V gene are SGHNT and YENEEA. Deletions cut 1 base from V and 2 bases from J, with 8 bases between. CDR3 nucleotides: TGTGCCAGCAGCTTAGCCAGGGTAAACACTGAAGCTTTCTTT. Its protein is CASSLARVNTEAFF.

The chain joins TRBV6-1 to TRBJ1-4, with no clear D. Germline V lookup: CDR1 MNHNS, CDR2 SASEGT. V lost 2 bases and J lost 8, with 6 bases in between. CDR3 length: 12 amino acids. CDR3 coding DNA: TGTGCCAGCAGTGAATTGAAAGAAAAACTGTTTTTT. Its protein product is CASSELKEKLFF.

The CDR3 spells CASSGTSGNEQFF. The DNA of the CDR3 is TGCGCCAGCAGCGGAACTAGCGGCAATGAGCAGTTCTTC. The V call is TRBV5-1, the J call TRBJ2-1; TRBD2 matches 8 bases. Germline values: CDR1 SGHRS, CDR2 YFSETQ. This CDR3 region has 13 residues. Trimming removed 4 bases from V and 6 bases from J; junction bases left unmatched: 3.